This TCR beta chain emerged from a study of glioma-infiltrating T cells after dendritic cell vaccination. Primers: 60 V beta forward and 13 J beta reverse. Clones were read by immunoSEQ multiplex PCR, and TCRdb kept only the in-frame ones, dropping some. The profile shows roughly 80,000 clones, more than 75% of them singletons. The time point: after dendritic cell vaccination, including at tumor progression/relapse. Germline V gene sequence: CDR1 KGHSH, CDR2 LQKENI. Trimming at V came to 3 bases and at J to 4 bases, leaving 7 bases not matched to a gene. CDR3 size: 15 residues. Sequenced here: blood, sampled after dendritic cell vaccination. This chain uses TRBV18 with TRBJ1-2, with 8 bases that match TRBD1. The receptor was isolated from a human donor with glioblastoma. CDR3 nucleotides: TGTGCCAGCTCACCCGGACAGGGAGGGGGCTATGGCTACACCTTC. It codes for CASSPGQGGGYGYTF.